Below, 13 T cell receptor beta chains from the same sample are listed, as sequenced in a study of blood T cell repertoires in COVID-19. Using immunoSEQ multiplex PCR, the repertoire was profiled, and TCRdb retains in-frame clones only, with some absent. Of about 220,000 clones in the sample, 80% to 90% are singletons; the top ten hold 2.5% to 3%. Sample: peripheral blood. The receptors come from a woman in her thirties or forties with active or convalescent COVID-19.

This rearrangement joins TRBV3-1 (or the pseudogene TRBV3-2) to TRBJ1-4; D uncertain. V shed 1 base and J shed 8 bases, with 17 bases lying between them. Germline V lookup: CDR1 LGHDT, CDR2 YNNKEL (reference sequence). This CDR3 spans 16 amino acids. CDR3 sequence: CASSQGGGSRGEKLFF. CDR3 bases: TGTGCCAGCAGCCAAGGAGGAGGGAGTCGGGGAGAAAAACTGTTTTTT.

In nucleotides, the CDR3 is TGTGCCACCAGTGATATCGGGACAGGGAGCACAGATACGCAGTATTTT. Protein: CATSDIGTGSTDTQYF. The chain joins TRBV24-1 to TRBJ2-3; 9 nucleotides match TRBD1. Germline V CDR1 and CDR2: KGHDR, SFDVKD. The CDR3 has 16 amino acids. The junction had 3 bases not matched to a gene; V was cut back by 3 bases and J by 0 bases.

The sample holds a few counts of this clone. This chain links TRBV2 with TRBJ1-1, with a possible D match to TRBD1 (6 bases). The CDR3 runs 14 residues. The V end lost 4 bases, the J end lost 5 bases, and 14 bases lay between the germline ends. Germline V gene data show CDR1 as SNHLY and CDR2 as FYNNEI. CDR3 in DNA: TGTGCCAGCAGTGTTCGCGGCAGGGGAACTGAAGCTTTCTTT. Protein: CASSVRGRGTEAFF.

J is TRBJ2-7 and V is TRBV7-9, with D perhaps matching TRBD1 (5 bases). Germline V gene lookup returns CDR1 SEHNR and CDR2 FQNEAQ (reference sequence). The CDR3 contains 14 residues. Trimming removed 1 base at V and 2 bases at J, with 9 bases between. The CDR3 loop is CASSLGRGPYEQYF. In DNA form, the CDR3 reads TGTGCCAGCAGCTTAGGTAGGGGCCCCTACGAGCAGTACTTC.

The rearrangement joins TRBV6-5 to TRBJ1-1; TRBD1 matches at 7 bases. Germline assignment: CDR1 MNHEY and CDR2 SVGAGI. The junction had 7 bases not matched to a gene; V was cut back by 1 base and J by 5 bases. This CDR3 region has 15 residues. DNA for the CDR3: TGTGCCAGCAGTTACTTTTACAGGGGTGGTACTGAAGCTTTCTTT. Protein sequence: CASSYFYRGGTEAFF.

CDR3 loop: CASSVAGFVSGANVLTF. In nucleotides, the CDR3 is TGTGCCAGCAGCGTCGCAGGGTTTGTCTCTGGGGCCAACGTCCTGACTTTC. The J gene is TRBJ2-6, the V gene TRBV9, with D possibly TRBD1 on 5 matching bases. This CDR3 region has 17 residues. Deletions cut 2 bases from V and 0 bases from J, with 12 bases between. Germline V CDR1 and CDR2: SGDLS, YYNGEE.

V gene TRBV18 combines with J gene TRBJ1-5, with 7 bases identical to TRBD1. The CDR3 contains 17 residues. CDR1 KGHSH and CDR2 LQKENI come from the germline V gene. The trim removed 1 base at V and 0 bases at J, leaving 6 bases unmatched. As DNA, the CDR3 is TGTGCCAGCTCACCACAGGGACAGCTGTATAGCAATCAGCCCCAGCATTTT. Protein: CASSPQGQLYSNQPQHF.

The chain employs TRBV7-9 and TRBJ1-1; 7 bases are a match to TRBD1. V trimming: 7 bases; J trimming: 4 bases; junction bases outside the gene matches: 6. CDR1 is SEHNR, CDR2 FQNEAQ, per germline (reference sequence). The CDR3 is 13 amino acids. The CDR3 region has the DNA TGTGCCAGCACAAGCGCAGGGGGCACTGAAGCTTTCTTT. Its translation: CASTSAGGTEAFF.

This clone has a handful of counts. CDR3: CASSLKTAAYEQYF. In nucleotides, the CDR3 is TGTGCCAGCAGTTTAAAGACGGCGGCCTACGAGCAGTACTTC. V and J are TRBV27 and TRBJ2-7; D ambiguous. V lost 2 bases to trimming and J lost 2 bases, with 10 bases between them. This CDR3 spans 14 amino acids. Germline CDR1 reads MNHEY; CDR2 reads SMNVEV (reference sequence).

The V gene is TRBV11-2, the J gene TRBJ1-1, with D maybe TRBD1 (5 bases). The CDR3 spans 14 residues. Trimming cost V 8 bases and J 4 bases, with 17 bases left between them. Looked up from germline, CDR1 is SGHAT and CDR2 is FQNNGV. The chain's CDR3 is CASQEYGGSTEAFF. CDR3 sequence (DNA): TGTGCCAGCCAGGAATATGGGGGGAGCACTGAAGCTTTCTTT. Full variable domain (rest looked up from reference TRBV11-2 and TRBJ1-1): EAGVAQSPRYKIIEKRQSVAFWCNPISGHATLYWYQQILGQGPKLLIQFQNNGVVDDSQLPKDRFSAERLKGVDSTLKIQPAKLEDSAVYLCASQEYGGSTEAFFGQGTRLTVV.

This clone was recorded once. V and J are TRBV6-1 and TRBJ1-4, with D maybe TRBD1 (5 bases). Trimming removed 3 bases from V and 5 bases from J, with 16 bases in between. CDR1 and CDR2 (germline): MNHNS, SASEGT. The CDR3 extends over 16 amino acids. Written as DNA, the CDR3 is TGTGCCAGCAGTGAGGAACCGGGACTCCTAAATGAAAAACTGTTTTTT. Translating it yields CASSEEPGLLNEKLFF.

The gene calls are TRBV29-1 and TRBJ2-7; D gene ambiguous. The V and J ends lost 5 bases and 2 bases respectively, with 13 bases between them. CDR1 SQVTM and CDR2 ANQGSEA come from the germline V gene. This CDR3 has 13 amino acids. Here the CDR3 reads CSVILPTAYEQYF. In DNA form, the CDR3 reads TGCAGCGTTATTCTCCCCACAGCCTACGAGCAGTACTTC.

The CDR3 is CASSNLLPSGNTIYF. The CDR3 DNA reads TGTGCCAGCAGCAACTTACTTCCCTCTGGAAACACCATATATTTT. V gene TRBV7-8 combines with J gene TRBJ1-3; no reliable D call. Germline V gene sequence: CDR1 SGHVS, CDR2 FQNEAQ. This CDR3 region has 15 residues. Trimming removed 5 bases at V and 0 bases at J, with 11 bases between.